This note documents a single T cell receptor (beta chain) sequence. The antigen remains unidentified. Per germline, CDR1 MGHRA and CDR2 YSYEKL. This CDR3 has 18 amino acids. The trim removed 6 bases at V and 4 bases at J, leaving 15 bases unmatched. This entry is derived from a study of shared clonotypes between healthy human individuals. Naive CD8 populations comprised CD45RO-negative cells positively selected for CCR7, excluding terminally differentiated effector memory CD45RA+ cells. Within Nashville, Tennessee resided all donors, each a Caucasian adult. Profiled with immunoSEQ multiplex PCR; TCRdb holds only in-frame clones, not every one. This table holds some 740,000 clones, more than 85% found once. Study observations and caveats: Non-shared clonotypes displayed generation probabilities falling below those of clonotypes present in all four donors. Several donors showed sharing of approximately 5% of naive CD4 clonotypes. Naive subsets tended to show greater estimated richness than memory subsets.

This chain uses TRBV4-1 with TRBJ2-5; 12 positions agree with TRBD2. The sequence was collected from a man aged 25-45 years in good health. The sample was naive CD8+ T cells sorted from blood. The CDR3 nucleotides are TGCGCCAGCAGTTCCACATCAGGACTAGCGGGATTTCGAGAGACCCAGTACTTC. It yields the protein CASSSTSGLAGFRETQYF.